Listed here are 23 T cell receptor beta chains from one sample, sequenced in a study of CD8 T cells in Susac syndrome. With random hexamers, reverse transcription was performed on roughly 0.45 to 1 ug of RNA. TCRdb reprocessed the immunoSEQ multiplex PCR reads via MiXCR and lists one record per CDR3 protein. The data hold 170,000 or so distinct CDR3 sequences, with around 96% observed a single time. Sequencing used CD8+ T cells from PBMCs. All receptors come from a human donor with multiple sclerosis.

DNA for the CDR3: TGTGCCAGCAGTTCGACAGGGGCTGGGGCCAACGTCCTGACTTTC. Translating it yields CASSSTGAGANVLTF. The genes are TRBV27 and TRBJ2-6, with 8 bases identical to TRBD1. The V and J ends lost 4 bases and 2 bases, in that order; junction bases with no gene match: 1. The CDR3 sequence is 15 residues long. Looked up from germline, CDR1 is MNHEY and CDR2 is SMNVEV (reference sequence).

The gene calls are TRBV11-3 and TRBJ2-7, with 7 positions matching TRBD1. The V and J ends lost 5 bases and 3 bases, in that order; junction bases with no gene match: 7. From germline, CDR1 is SGHNT and CDR2 YENEEA. CDR3 length equals 14 residues. The DNA for the CDR3 is TGTGCCAGCAGCCATCGGGACAGAAGCTACGAGCAGTACTTC. This translates into CASSHRDRSYEQYF.

The rearrangement joins TRBV2 to TRBJ2-5, with D unresolved. V shed 8 bases and J shed 5 bases, with 6 bases lying between them. The CDR3 is 10 residues long. Per germline, CDR1 SNHLY and CDR2 FYNNEI. In DNA, the CDR3 is TGTGCCAGCGCTTGGGAGACCCAGTACTTC. Protein sequence: CASAWETQYF.

The chain is built from TRBV29-1 and TRBJ2-3; the D call may be TRBD1 or TRBD2 (5 bases each). The germline V gene encodes CDR1 SQVTM and CDR2 ANQGSEA. Trimming took off 2 bases at V and 2 bases at J, with 11 bases between the two ends. This CDR3 has 14 amino acids. CDR3 amino acids: CSVETWDATDTQYF. CDR3 nucleotide sequence: TGCAGCGTTGAAACCTGGGACGCCACAGATACGCAGTATTTT.

This chain joins TRBV7-9 and TRBJ2-5; D is perhaps TRBD1 or TRBD2 (5 bases each). CDR1 and CDR2 from the germline V gene are SEHNR and FQNEAQ (reference sequence). The CDR3 extends over 15 amino acids. V dropped 5 bases and J dropped 3 bases, with 16 bases sitting between them. The CDR3 DNA follows: TGTGCCAGCAGCGCGAGCTTCGGGACCGAAGAGACCCAGTACTTC. Translation: CASSASFGTEETQYF.

The V and J genes are TRBV29-1 and TRBJ2-1, with D possibly TRBD1 on 5 matching bases. The germline V gene has CDR1 SQVTM and CDR2 ANQGSEA. V lost 4 bases and J lost 8, with 9 bases in between. This CDR3 spans 11 amino acids. Here the CDR3 DNA reads TGCAGCGTTGTAAGGGGCCATGAGCAGTTCTTC. Translated, it gives CSVVRGHEQFF.

The chain recombines TRBV9 with TRBJ2-3; TRBD2 aligns across 12 bases. Germline values: CDR1 SGDLS, CDR2 YYNGEE. The CDR3 spans 13 residues. Germline trimming cut 4 bases from V and 14 bases from J; bases unmatched to any gene: 8. This CDR3 is CASSSRTSGARYF. The CDR3 DNA follows: TGTGCCAGCAGCTCCCGGACTAGCGGGGCGCGGTATTTT.

The chain combines TRBV3-1 with TRBJ1-4, with 7 bases lining up with TRBD1. V trimming: 0 bases; J trimming: 2 bases; junction bases outside the gene matches: 6. The CDR3 extends over 17 amino acids. Germline lookup yields CDR1 LGHDT and CDR2 YNNKEL (reference sequence). Written as DNA, the CDR3 is TGTGCCAGCAGCCAAGATTATCAGGGGGGCACTAATGAAAAACTGTTTTTT. Amino acids: CASSQDYQGGTNEKLFF.

This chain joins TRBV19 and TRBJ2-3; possibly TRBD2 for D (6 bases). Germline CDR1 is LNHDA and CDR2 is SQIVND (reference sequence). The CDR3 sequence is 15 residues long. V was pared by 3 bases and J by 3 bases, with 13 bases between. The CDR3 region is CASSMGGVGTDTQYF. CDR3 coding DNA: TGTGCCAGTAGTATGGGGGGAGTGGGTACAGATACGCAGTATTTT.

This clonotype occurred once. The genes are TRBV2 and TRBJ2-3; D is unclear. CDR1 is SNHLY and CDR2 is FYNNEI in the germline V gene. Trimming took off 10 bases at V and 2 bases at J, with 13 bases between the two ends. There are 13 residues in the CDR3. CDR3 region: CATPAEATDTQYF. CDR3 DNA: TGTGCCACCCCGGCCGAAGCCACAGATACGCAGTATTTT.

The V call is TRBV12-3 or TRBV12-4, the J call TRBJ2-7; D gene ambiguous. Trimming removed 3 bases from V and 7 bases from J, with 7 bases in between. The CDR3 totals 11 residues. The CDR3 sequence is CASSFSREQYF. The CDR3 DNA follows: TGTGCCAGCAGTTTCTCCAGGGAGCAGTACTTC.

J is TRBJ2-7 and V is TRBV20-1, with D unclear. V dropped 3 bases and J dropped 2 bases, with 14 bases sitting between them. This CDR3 is built from 14 residues. Germline V gene data show CDR1 as DFQATT and CDR2 as SNEGSKA (reference sequence). The CDR3 DNA sequence: TGCAGTGCTAGTAGCCCACTGGGTGCCTACGAGCAGTACTTC. Translating gives CSASSPLGAYEQYF.

The genes are TRBV11-2 and TRBJ2-1, with TRBD2 identical over 10 bases. The CDR3 has 15 residues. Germline assignment: CDR1 SGHAT and CDR2 FQNNGV. J was trimmed by 6 bases and V by 1 base; bases with no gene match: 3. In DNA form, the CDR3 reads TGTGCCAGCAGCTTAGGCTGGACTAGCGGCAATGAGCAGTTCTTC. It encodes CASSLGWTSGNEQFF.

The rearrangement links TRBV4-1 to TRBJ2-7; perhaps D is TRBD1 or TRBD2 (6 bases each). The CDR3 has 16 amino acids. V was pared by 0 bases and J by 3 bases, with 15 bases between. Germline loops: CDR1 MGHRA, CDR2 YSYEKL. The CDR3 nucleotides read TGCGCCAGCAGCCAAGATTGGGGGGAGGACAGCTACGAGCAGTACTTC. The encoded protein is CASSQDWGEDSYEQYF.

This clonotype was counted a single time. J is TRBJ2-6 and V is TRBV25-1; 9 bases are shared with TRBD2. Trimming took 8 bases from V and 3 from J; bases not matched to a gene: 2. The CDR3 runs to 14 residues. Germline loops: CDR1 MGHDK, CDR2 SYGVNS. CDR3 loop: CASATSGGANVLTF. The CDR3 coding sequence is TGTGCCAGCGCGACTAGCGGTGGGGCCAACGTCCTGACTTTC.

This clonotype was observed a single time. The V gene is TRBV12-3 or TRBV12-4, the J gene TRBJ2-5, with D possibly TRBD1 on 5 matching bases. CDR3 length: 14 residues. Trimming cost V 2 bases and J 7 bases, with 14 bases left between them. CDR3 protein: CASSLILAQGTQYF. For the CDR3, the DNA is TGTGCCAGCAGTTTAATACTCGCCCAGGGGACCCAGTACTTC.

CDR3 sequence: CATSDGTATGELFF. For the CDR3, the DNA is TGTGCCACCAGTGATGGGACAGCAACCGGGGAGCTGTTTTTT. V and J are TRBV24-1 and TRBJ2-2, with TRBD1 identical over 7 bases. Germline assignment: CDR1 KGHDR and CDR2 SFDVKD. J gave up 5 bases and V 3 bases, and 2 bases lay outside the gene matches. This CDR3 is built from 14 residues.

The rearrangement uses TRBV7-9 and TRBJ2-3; D perhaps matches TRBD1 (6 bases). The germline gives CDR1 SEHNR, CDR2 FQNEAQ (reference sequence). V shed 1 base and J shed 3 bases, with 20 bases lying between them. The CDR3 spans 18 residues. CDR3 sequence: CASSLGSDLGARTDTQYF. In nucleotides, the CDR3 is TGTGCCAGCAGCTTAGGCTCCGATTTGGGGGCTCGGACAGATACGCAGTATTTT.

This rearrangement joins TRBV29-1 to TRBJ1-2; no firm D call. Germline values: CDR1 SQVTM, CDR2 ANQGSEA. Trimming pared 3 bases from V and 10 bases from J, leaving 15 bases between. The CDR3 consists of 12 residues. Here the CDR3 reads CSVDFSGRSYTF. The CDR3 DNA is TGCAGCGTTGACTTTTCGGGCAGGTCCTACACCTTC.

This clonotype has more than one count but fewer than ten. This rearrangement joins TRBV6-5 to TRBJ2-7; the match to TRBD1 covers 9 bases. The V and J ends lost 0 bases and 3 bases, in that order; junction bases with no gene match: 0. The CDR3 has 14 amino acids. Germline values: CDR1 MNHEY, CDR2 SVGAGI. As DNA, the CDR3 is TGTGCCAGCAGTTACTCGACAGGGGGCTACGAGCAGTACTTC. Its translation: CASSYSTGGYEQYF.

This rearrangement joins TRBV2 to TRBJ2-7; the D gene is possibly TRBD2 (5 bases). The CDR3 consists of 13 residues. The germline V and J ends were trimmed by 7 bases and 2 bases, with 12 bases remaining between them. Germline CDR1 is SNHLY and CDR2 is FYNNEI. The CDR3 loop reads CASIGLAPYEQYF. The CDR3 DNA reads TGTGCCAGCATAGGGCTAGCCCCCTACGAGCAGTACTTC.

The rearrangement links TRBV7-8 to TRBJ2-1, with 8 bases fitting TRBD2. The CDR3 spans 15 residues. Germline values: CDR1 SGHVS, CDR2 FQNEAQ. Trimming cost V 5 bases and J 0 bases; bases outside gene matches: 3. This chain's CDR3 is CASSAAGDSYNEQFF. In DNA form, the CDR3 reads TGTGCCAGCAGCGCAGCGGGAGACTCCTACAATGAGCAGTTCTTC.

The gene calls are TRBV5-6 and TRBJ1-1; TRBD1 is a possible D gene (5 bases). V was shortened by 0 bases and J by 5 bases, with 11 bases between the two germline ends. The CDR3 consists of 14 residues. Germline V lookup: CDR1 SGHDT, CDR2 YYEEEE. The CDR3 DNA follows: TGTGCCAGCAGCTTGGCCTTCGGGGGTACTGAAGCTTTCTTT. It specifies CASSLAFGGTEAFF. Full variable domain (missing parts from reference TRBV5-6 and TRBJ1-1): DAGVTQSPTHLIKTRGQQVTLRCSPKSGHDTVSWYQQALGQGPQFIFQYYEEEERQRGNFPDRFSGHQFPNYSSELNVNALLLGDSALYLCASSLAFGGTEAFFGQGTRLTVV.